This passage covers 7 T cell receptor beta chains from one sample sequenced in a study of T cells in women clearing cervical HPV infection. TCRdb's copy holds only in-frame clones and misses some; the assay was immunoSEQ multiplex PCR. Its table lists roughly 20,000 clones. The source material was blood buffy coat. These receptors came from a woman aged 18 to 75 with a cervical HPV16 infection that either progressed to CIN3+ or cleared (not recorded which).

Details on this clone: Its ends do not fully match the called genes, so a read error is possible. The CDR3 end lies 3 residues beyond the end of the read and is filled in from the germline J gene. The chain joins TRBV19 to TRBJ2-3; perhaps TRBD1 as D (5 bases). Germline loops: CDR1 LNHDA, CDR2 SQIVND (reference sequence). This CDR3 is 13 amino acids long. The CDR3 bases that were read are TGTGCCAGTAGTTTACAGGTGGCAGAGACG. It codes for CASSLQVAET. The complete CDR3 protein is CASSLQVAETQYF.

Concerning this clone itself: The read ends 3 residues shy of where the CDR3 ends; the end is completed using the germline J gene. The chain combines TRBV29-1 with TRBJ1-5; weak D call: TRBD1 (6 bases). CDR3 length: 13 amino acids. Trimming removed 5 bases from V and 5 bases from J, with 13 bases in between. The germline gives CDR1 SQVTM, CDR2 ANQGSEA. The CDR3 region is CSVRTDRDQPQHF. CDR3 DNA (partial): TGCAGCGTTAGGACAGACCGGGATCAGCCC.

As for this clone: The CDR3 end is not reached by the read, which stops 3 residues before it; the germline J gene fills it in. The chain is built from TRBV30 and TRBJ2-3, with 8 bases identical to TRBD1. Germline CDR1 is GTSNPN and CDR2 is SVGIG (reference sequence). The CDR3 is made up of 16 amino acids. After removal of 5 bases from V and 2 bases from J, the junction contained 12 bases not matched to a gene. The covered CDR3 bases are TGTGCCTGGGCCCCCCTGGGGACAGGAGACACAGATACG. This codes for CAWAPLGTGDTDT. The CDR3 in its entirety is CAWAPLGTGDTDTQYF.

As to this clone: The CDR3 end lies 3 residues beyond the end of the read and is filled in from the germline J gene. The chain employs TRBV5-6 and TRBJ2-5; D might be TRBD1 (5 bases). Deletions cut 4 bases from V and 2 bases from J, with 12 bases between. Germline assignment: CDR1 SGHDT and CDR2 YYEEEE. There are 14 residues in the CDR3. The CDR3 bases that were read are TGTGCCAGCAGCATCAGGACACAACAAGAGACC. Amino acid sequence: CASSIRTQQET. In full, the CDR3 is CASSIRTQQETQYF.

CDR3 sequence reads: CASSISRGSDTYTF. The CDR3 DNA, read in part, is TGTGCCAGTAGTATCTCCAGGGGTTCAGATACC. The V call is TRBV19, the J call TRBJ1-2; maybe TRBD1 (6 bases). The CDR3 is cut off 3 residues early in the read; its end comes from the germline J gene. The CDR3 length is 14 residues. Germline loops: CDR1 LNHDA, CDR2 SQIVND (reference sequence).

Worth noting for this clone: The DNA ends 3 residues before the CDR3 does, and the rest of the CDR3 is filled in from the germline J gene. The chain links TRBV7-3 to TRBJ1-2; D perhaps matches TRBD1 (6 bases). The CDR3 covers 15 residues. Germline V CDR1 and CDR2: SGHTA, FQGTGA. V dropped 5 bases and J dropped 4 bases, with 17 bases sitting between them. The CDR3 reads CASSPPTGLRYGYTF. CDR3 DNA, as far as it was read: TGTGCCAGCAGCCCCCCCACAGGGCTGCGCTATGGC.

The CDR3 bases that were read are TGCAGTGCCCTTAGGGGGGGGATAGATACG. The encoded protein is CSALRGGIDT. The entire CDR3 is CSALRGGIDTQYF. The V and J genes are TRBV20-1 and TRBJ2-3; D is possibly TRBD2 (7 bases). Read data end 3 residues before the CDR3 end; the end is taken from the germline J gene. Trimming shortened V by 6 bases and J by 5 bases, and 15 bases separated the two germline ends. Germline V CDR1 and CDR2: DFQATT, SNEGSKA (reference sequence). The CDR3 has 13 residues.